Only a few counts were recorded for the clone carrying this T cell receptor (beta chain). TCRdb re-derived calls from the reads in MiXCR, one entry per CDR3 protein. There are more than 650,000 distinct CDR3 sequences in the sample; 35% to 40% occur only once, and around 2.8% lies in the top ten. This entry comes from a study of T cell repertoires in cytomegalovirus infection. The CDR3 contains 16 residues. The germline CDR1 and CDR2 sequences are SGHTA and FQGNSA. V lost 5 bases and J 2 bases, leaving 16 bases between the germline ends. V gene TRBV7-2 combines with J gene TRBJ1-5; no reliable D call. The TCR was taken from a human donor in good health (CMV status not recorded). Some clones in this sample may be carry-over from other donors' samples. Sequences were obtained from PBMCs. The CDR3 bases are TGTGCCAGCAGCCAGGTACGGGGATGGGGCAATCAGCCCCAGCATTTT. Translated: CASSQVRGWGNQPQHF.